These 28 T cell receptor beta chains share one sample of origin, sequenced in a study of OX40 agonist ivuxolimab in advanced cancers. TCRdb keeps only in-frame clones here, not all; method: immunoSEQ multiplex PCR. Seen here are 20,000 or so clones, 80% to 90% observed once, and the top ten hold around 16%. The sample in question was CD4+ or CD8+ T cells sorted from blood, obtained in a trial of the OX40 agonist ivuxolimab. Receptor source: an adult with an advanced solid tumor such as melanoma, head and neck, liver or kidney cancer.

With regard to this clone: The junction departs from germline at one end; a sequencing error may be responsible. V gene TRBV7-3 combines with J gene TRBJ1-2; 11 nucleotides align to TRBD1. The germline V gene encodes CDR1 SGHTA and CDR2 FQGTGA. CDR3 length: 13 residues. Written as DNA, the CDR3 is TGTGCCAGCAGCGGTGGACAGGGGGCGCAGCTTTTCTTC. Translating it yields CASSGGQGAQLFF.

CDR3 region: CASSLMGLGSTDTQYF. Here the CDR3 DNA reads TGTGCCAGCAGCTTAATGGGACTAGGTAGCACAGATACGCAGTATTTT. The rearrangement links TRBV11-2 to TRBJ2-3, with 8 nucleotides matching TRBD2. The CDR3 totals 16 residues. The germline CDR1 and CDR2 sequences are SGHAT and FQNNGV. J was trimmed by 0 bases and V by 2 bases; bases with no gene match: 4.

The chain uses TRBV18 and TRBJ1-1; 10 bases map to TRBD1. Trimming cost V 3 bases and J 0 bases; bases outside gene matches: 4. The CDR3 runs 16 residues. The V gene's germline CDR1 is KGHSH and CDR2 LQKENI. CDR3 nucleotides: TGTGCCAGCTCACCCCAGACAGGGGGCCTGAACACTGAAGCTTTCTTT. Its protein is CASSPQTGGLNTEAFF.

This clone was counted once. This sequence joins TRBV5-4 and TRBJ1-2; possibly TRBD1 for D (5 bases). CDR1 SGHNT and CDR2 YYREEE come from the germline V gene (reference sequence). This CDR3 contains 14 residues. V was cut by 4 bases and J by 3 bases, with 13 bases left in between. The CDR3 reads CASSPDTGDYGYTF. For the CDR3, the DNA is TGTGCCAGCAGCCCAGATACAGGAGACTATGGCTACACCTTC.

This clone has only a few counts. The genes are TRBV5-6 and TRBJ1-5; D call uncertain. The germline V gene encodes CDR1 SGHDT and CDR2 YYEEEE. Trimming stripped 0 bases from V and 7 bases from J, with 8 bases between. This CDR3 has 13 residues. Here the CDR3 reads CASSLGGVQPQHF. CDR3 coding DNA: TGTGCCAGCAGCTTGGGTGGGGTCCAGCCCCAGCATTTT.

The chain recombines TRBV15 with TRBJ2-1; 8 bases fit TRBD2. CDR3 length equals 18 residues. CDR1 and CDR2 (germline): LNHNV, YYDKDF (reference sequence). The V and J ends lost 1 base and 1 base, in that order; junction bases with no gene match: 9. CDR3 DNA: TGTGCCACCAGCAGAGCCCCCCGAAGCGGGAGATCCTACAATGAGCAGTTCTTC. It yields the protein CATSRAPRSGRSYNEQFF.

CDR3 in amino acids: CASSSLSGSTGELFF. The CDR3 nucleotides read TGTGCCAGCTCATCCCTTAGCGGGAGCACCGGGGAGCTGTTTTTT. The chain couples TRBV18 to TRBJ2-2; 9 bases fit TRBD2. There are 15 residues in the CDR3. Germline V gene lookup returns CDR1 KGHSH and CDR2 LQKENI. J was trimmed by 4 bases and V by 5 bases; bases with no gene match: 5.

This rearrangement joins TRBV6-1 to TRBJ1-2; TRBD1 matches at 8 bases. V trimming: 5 bases; J trimming: 10 bases; junction bases outside the gene matches: 9. Germline V gene sequence: CDR1 MNHNS, CDR2 SASEGT. The CDR3 covers 13 residues. The CDR3: CASSRQGNRDYTF. The CDR3 DNA reads as TGTGCCAGCAGTAGACAGGGGAATCGCGACTACACCTTC.

The CDR3 here is CASSVGGQGARETQYF. DNA of the CDR3: TGTGCCAGCAGCGTAGGCGGACAGGGGGCTCGAGAGACCCAGTACTTC. The chain employs TRBV9 and TRBJ2-5, with 11 bases that match TRBD1. Per germline, CDR1 SGDLS and CDR2 YYNGEE. After removal of 0 bases from V and 4 bases from J, the junction contained 5 bases not matched to a gene. The CDR3 contains 16 residues.

The chain recombines TRBV6-5 with TRBJ2-1; a weak D match, TRBD1 (5 bases). The V end was cut by 3 bases, the J end by 9 bases, with 21 bases between. Germline V CDR1 and CDR2: MNHEY, SVGAGI. The CDR3 is 16 residues long. In DNA, the CDR3 is TGTGCCAGCAGTTATCAGCCGGGCCCAGGGTCGAGTGAGCAGTTCTTC. Its translation is CASSYQPGPGSSEQFF.

The chain joins TRBV6-1 to TRBJ1-1, with 7 bases matching TRBD1. The ends lost 4 bases at V and 5 bases at J; junction bases unmatched: 7. The CDR3 loop spans 14 amino acids. Germline V lookup: CDR1 MNHNS, CDR2 SASEGT. CDR3 coding DNA: TGTGCCAGCAGTGTGAAGGGGGCAGGGACTGAAGCTTTCTTT. It specifies CASSVKGAGTEAFF.

This clone was seen a single time. The chain couples TRBV19 to TRBJ1-2, with TRBD1 matching over 8 bases. Germline V lookup: CDR1 LNHDA, CDR2 SQIVND (reference sequence). The V gene end was trimmed by 5 bases and the J gene end by 8 bases; junction bases not matched to a gene: 10. The CDR3 extends over 14 amino acids. The CDR3 loop reads CASSHLGQGEGYTF. The CDR3 nucleotides are TGTGCCAGTAGTCACCTCGGACAGGGCGAAGGCTACACCTTC.

J is TRBJ1-5 and V is TRBV19; D gene unclear. V lost 3 bases and J lost 4, with 13 bases in between. This CDR3 contains 15 residues. CDR1 is LNHDA, CDR2 SQIVND, per germline (reference sequence). This chain's CDR3 is CASSINPGINQPQHF. In DNA, the CDR3 is TGTGCCAGTAGTATTAATCCCGGGATAAATCAGCCCCAGCATTTT.

Only one count was recorded for this clone. This chain uses TRBV19 with TRBJ2-5; weak D call: TRBD1 (5 bases). The CDR3 has 13 residues. V was trimmed by 6 bases and J by 7 bases, leaving 15 bases between them. CDR1 LNHDA and CDR2 SQIVND come from the germline V gene (reference sequence). The CDR3 protein is CASSPQGIWTQYF. CDR3 bases: TGTGCCAGTAGCCCCCAGGGAATCTGGACCCAGTACTTC.

V and J are TRBV4-3 and TRBJ1-2; D gene ambiguous. Germline V gives CDR1 LGHNA, CDR2 YSLEER. The CDR3 contains 15 residues. Trimming stripped 5 bases from V and 4 bases from J, with 17 bases between. The CDR3 spells CASSGNAGFSYGYTF. CDR3 nucleotide sequence: TGCGCCAGCAGCGGGAATGCGGGATTCTCCTATGGCTACACCTTC.

In its sample, this clone was seen a few times. In nucleotides, the CDR3 is TGTGCCAGCGAGCGTCAGAGGAACACTGAAGCTTTCTTT. This gives the protein CASERQRNTEAFF. The chain recombines TRBV19 with TRBJ1-1, with D hard to call. Trimming left V 9 bases short and J 1 base short, with 12 bases between. The CDR3 length is 13 residues. CDR1 and CDR2 from the germline V gene are LNHDA and SQIVND (reference sequence).

Here the CDR3 DNA reads TGTGCCAGCAGCAAAGGACAGGGGCTTTCCTACGAGCAGTACTTC. Translated, it gives CASSKGQGLSYEQYF. This chain joins TRBV11-2 and TRBJ2-7, with 9 bases matching TRBD1. V gave up 5 bases and J gave up 1 base; unmatched junction bases: 6. Germline CDR1 reads SGHAT; CDR2 reads FQNNGV. The CDR3 consists of 15 residues.

The V call is TRBV6-5, the J call TRBJ2-5; a possible D gene is TRBD1 (6 bases). Trimming left V 6 bases short and J 2 bases short, with 7 bases between. CDR3 size: 12 residues. The germline CDR1 and CDR2 sequences are MNHEY and SVGAGI. The CDR3 region is CASRRGQETQYF. The CDR3 DNA reads TGTGCCAGCAGAAGGGGGCAAGAGACCCAGTACTTC.

The CDR3 region has the DNA TGTGCCAGCAGCGGAGGACAGGGTTCCTACAATGAGCAGTTCTTC. Translated: CASSGGQGSYNEQFF. The chain uses TRBV5-4 and TRBJ2-1; 8 nucleotides align to TRBD1. V lost 4 bases and J lost 1; bases outside the gene matches: 4. CDR1 and CDR2 from the germline V gene are SGHNT and YYREEE (reference sequence). CDR3 length: 15 amino acids.

The gene calls are TRBV7-8 and TRBJ2-1, with 11 nucleotides matching TRBD2. Germline V gene data show CDR1 as SGHVS and CDR2 as FQNEAQ. This CDR3 region has 15 residues. J was trimmed by 10 bases and V by 2 bases; bases with no gene match: 7. Written as DNA, the CDR3 is TGTGCCAGCAGCTTAAGACTAGCGGGAAGCGGAGAGCAGTTCTTC. Protein: CASSLRLAGSGEQFF.

J is TRBJ1-2 and V is TRBV4-3; possibly TRBD1 for D (5 bases). The CDR3 covers 16 residues. The V and J ends lost 3 bases and 0 bases respectively, with 14 bases between them. Germline CDR1 reads LGHNA; CDR2 reads YSLEER. This CDR3 reads CASSHVSDRANYGYTF. The CDR3 DNA follows: TGCGCCAGCAGCCATGTATCTGACAGAGCTAACTATGGCTACACCTTC.

This chain connects TRBV2 to TRBJ2-1; TRBD2 agrees at 8 bases. Germline CDR1 and CDR2: SNHLY and FYNNEI. V was clipped by 6 bases and J by 7 bases; unmatched bases: 17. The CDR3 runs to 17 residues. CDR3 protein: CASRDSGVTGWSNEQFF. The CDR3 bases are TGTGCCAGCAGGGATAGCGGGGTAACTGGGTGGAGTAATGAGCAGTTCTTC.

This clone came up once. V gene TRBV7-9 combines with J gene TRBJ1-3; unclear D gene. V gave up 3 bases and J gave up 1 base, with 10 bases separating them. The V gene's germline CDR1 is SEHNR and CDR2 FQNEAQ (reference sequence). This CDR3 is built from 15 residues. DNA of the CDR3: TGTGCCAGCAGCTTTGGCGAGGCGTCTGGAAACACCATATATTTT. It translates to CASSFGEASGNTIYF. Based on the CDR3 plus reference TRBV7-9 and TRBJ1-3, the full variable domain is DTGVSQNPRHKITKRGQNVTFRCDPISEHNRLYWYRQTLGQGPEFLTYFQNEAQLEKSRLLSDRFSAERPKGSFSTLEIQRTEQGDSAMYLCASSFGEASGNTIYFGEGSWLTVV.

The rearrangement joins TRBV15 to TRBJ2-5; TRBD2 is a possible D gene (6 bases). This CDR3 is built from 15 residues. Trimming cost V 3 bases and J 4 bases, with 15 bases left between them. Germline V gene sequence: CDR1 LNHNV, CDR2 YYDKDF (reference sequence). CDR3 protein: CATSRQTRNLETQYF. CDR3 coding DNA: TGTGCCACCAGCAGGCAGACTAGAAACTTAGAGACCCAGTACTTC.

V is TRBV19 and J is TRBJ1-5; no definite D call. Trimming shortened V by 7 bases and J by 5 bases, and 9 bases separated the two germline ends. Germline V gene data show CDR1 as LNHDA and CDR2 as SQIVND (reference sequence). The CDR3 totals 12 residues. Here the CDR3 DNA reads TGTGCCAGTACTTCAGAGTATCAGCCCCAGCATTTT. Protein: CASTSEYQPQHF.

The chain has TRBV19 and TRBJ2-2, with 11 bases matching TRBD1. The germline V gene has CDR1 LNHDA and CDR2 SQIVND (reference sequence). This CDR3 is built from 16 residues. V lost 5 bases to trimming and J lost 6 bases; unmatched junction nucleotides: 8. The CDR3, as DNA: TGTGCCAGTAGTGAGACCGGGACAGGGGGTTCCGGGGAGCTGTTTTTT. Protein sequence: CASSETGTGGSGELFF.

This clone was observed once. V gene TRBV5-1 combines with J gene TRBJ1-2, with D hard to call. The germline gives CDR1 SGHRS, CDR2 YFSETQ. Trimming cost V 5 bases and J 4 bases, with 12 bases left between them. CDR3 size: 13 residues. The CDR3 loop reads CASSMTFSYGYTF. The CDR3 region has the DNA TGCGCCAGCAGTATGACGTTTAGCTATGGCTACACCTTC.

The chain has TRBV13 and TRBJ2-5; the D gene is possibly TRBD1 (5 bases). Germline-derived CDR1 and CDR2 are PRHDT and FYEKMQ (reference sequence). V lost 6 bases and J lost 3, with 8 bases in between. This CDR3 is 12 amino acids long. The CDR3 loop reads CASSEQEETQYF. CDR3 DNA sequence: TGTGCCAGCAGTGAACAGGAAGAGACCCAGTACTTC.